This is a list of T cell receptor beta chains from one sample in a study of neurological immune-mediated disorders. TCRdb itself ran the 5' RACE reads through MiXCR, one entry per CDR3 protein. The sample contains 16,000 or so distinct CDR3 sequences, 7% to 9.5% of which appear only once. Sequencing used CD8+ T cells from blood. These TCRs come from a man in his fifties or sixties in good health. Each CDR3 is given with its conserved first and last residue. A D gene is named only where the DNA matches it firmly. Clone size, where shown, is once, few, many, or a class for clones that have expanded.

J gene | D gene | V gene | clone size | CDR3 DNA | CDR3 protein
TRBJ2-7 | . | TRBV7-9 | many | TGTGCCAGCAGCTTGGTGGCGGGAACAGACGAGCAGTACTTC | CASSLVAGTDEQYF
TRBJ2-1 | TRBD1 | TRBV7-8 | many | TGTGCCAGCAGCTCAGTGGCGGGACAGGGTCGCTACAATGAGCAGTTCTTC | CASSSVAGQGRYNEQFF
TRBJ1-2 | TRBD1 | TRBV14 | many | TGTGCCAGCAGCCAGACAGGGTTTCTGGGCTACACCTTC | CASSQTGFLGYTF
TRBJ2-2 | . | TRBV20-1 | many | TGCAGTGCTAGAGATTGGCGGGGAACGAACACCGGGGAGCTGTTTTTT | CSARDWRGTNTGELFF
TRBJ2-2 | . | TRBV5-5 | . | TGTGCCAGCTCCCGTGAGGTCGGGGAGCTGTTTTTT | CASSREVGELFF
TRBJ1-1 | . | TRBV5-5 | many | TGTGCCAGCAGCTTGGCCGCGGGGGGCACTGAAGCTTTCTTT | CASSLAAGGTEAFF
TRBJ1-2 | . | TRBV5-4 | few | TGTGCCAGCAGGGACAGCTCCGACTATGGCTACACCTTC | CASRDSSDYGYTF
TRBJ2-1 | . | TRBV30 | medium-sized | TGTGCCTGGAGCGGGAGCCGGGGCAGTTACAATGAGCAGTTCTTC | CAWSGSRGSYNEQFF
TRBJ2-2 | . | TRBV4-3 | many | TGCGCCAGCAGCCACTTGTCAGCTCGCGGGGAGCTGTTTTTT | CASSHLSARGELFF
TRBJ1-5 | . | TRBV4-2 | many | TGTGCCAGCAGCCAAATGGGGCTCAATCAGCCCCAGCATTTT | CASSQMGLNQPQHF
TRBJ2-7 | TRBD1 | TRBV27 | many | TGTGCCAGCGCATGGACAGGGGGTAGTGAGCAGTACTTC | CASAWTGGSEQYF
TRBJ2-3 | TRBD2 | TRBV7-3 | many | TGTGCCAGCAGCATTATAGCGGGAGGGCTCGAAGATACGCAGTATTTT | CASSIIAGGLEDTQYF
TRBJ2-3 | . | TRBV28 | many | TGTGCCAGCTCCTCCCCCGGGGGACCCCTATCCACAGATACGCAGTATTTT | CASSSPGGPLSTDTQYF
TRBJ2-1 | . | TRBV9 | . | TGTGCCAGCCAACCGGCGTCCTACAATGAGCAGTTCTTC | CASQPASYNEQFF
TRBJ2-7 | . | TRBV29-1 | many | TGCAGCGTTGAAGAACCAGGTCCTAGCTCCTACGAGCAGTACTTC | CSVEEPGPSSYEQYF
TRBJ2-4 | TRBD1 | TRBV14 | many | TGTGCCAGCAGCCAAGGGAGGACAGGGGACATTCAGTACTTC | CASSQGRTGDIQYF
TRBJ2-1 | . | TRBV3-1 | . | TGTGCCAGCAGCCTGCGCTCCTACAATGAGCAGTTCTTC | CASSLRSYNEQFF
TRBJ2-7 | TRBD2 | TRBV4-1 | many | TGCGCCAGCAGCCAAGATCGTCTAGCGGGAGAGATGAATTACGAGCAGTACTTC | CASSQDRLAGEMNYEQYF
TRBJ1-6 | . | TRBV5-1 | many | TGCGCCAGCAGCTTGGAGGGTTTTAATTCACCCCTCCACTTT | CASSLEGFNSPLHF
TRBJ2-7 | TRBD1 | TRBV27 | many | TGTGCCAGCAGTTTTGGGACAGGCGGCTACGAGCAGTACTTC | CASSFGTGGYEQYF
TRBJ2-7 | . | TRBV4-2 | many | TGTGCCAGCAGCCCCCTGGGACACGAGCAGTACTTC | CASSPLGHEQYF
TRBJ2-5 | TRBD1 | TRBV6-5 | many | TGTGCCAGCAGTGGGACAGGGGGATTCGGAGAGACCCAGTACTTC | CASSGTGGFGETQYF
TRBJ2-7 | . | TRBV30 | many | TGTGCCTGGAGTGCCGGGGGCGAGCAGTACTTC | CAWSAGGEQYF
TRBJ2-7 | TRBD2 | TRBV4-3 | medium-sized | TGCGCCAGCAGCCAATCGGGACTAGCGCCCCTCGAGCAGTACTTC | CASSQSGLAPLEQYF
TRBJ2-1 | TRBD2 | TRBV28 | many | TGTGCCAGCAGTTCAGTGTTTAAGCGGGAGGGGATCAATGAGCAGTTCTTC | CASSSVFKREGINEQFF
TRBJ2-5 | TRBD1 | TRBV27 | many | TGTGCCAGCAGTTTATCGGCAGGGGGCGGATGGGAGACCCAGTACTTC | CASSLSAGGGWETQYF
TRBJ2-2 | . | TRBV27 | . | TGTGCCAGCAGTCCCCCTACCTGGGAGCTGTTTTTT | CASSPPTWELFF
TRBJ2-3 | TRBD2 | TRBV27 | . | TGTGCCAGCAGTTTAGTAGCGGGGAGCACAGATACGCAGTATTTT | CASSLVAGSTDTQYF
TRBJ2-7 | TRBD2 | TRBV25-1 | many | TGTGCCACCCGATGGGGGGGCGAGCAGTACTTC | CATRWGGEQYF
TRBJ1-2 | . | TRBV28 | many | TGTGCCAGCAGTTTTCAGGGCCGGGAGGGCTACACCTTC | CASSFQGREGYTF
TRBJ2-7 | . | TRBV9 | . | TGTGCCAGCAGCATAGGGGGGACTACCTACGAGCAGTACTTC | CASSIGGTTYEQYF
TRBJ2-4 | . | TRBV7-9 | many | TGTGCCAGCGCCCATAGGGGGGCCGCCAAAAACATTCAGTACTTC | CASAHRGAAKNIQYF
TRBJ2-6 | TRBD1 | TRBV11-2 | many | TGTGCCAGCAGCCGAGCGACAGGGCCGGGAGGGGCCAACGTCCTGACTTTC | CASSRATGPGGANVLTF
TRBJ2-1 | . | TRBV7-2 | many | TGTGCCAGCAGCTTAGCGACACACTATGAGCAGTTCTTC | CASSLATHYEQFF
TRBJ2-2 | . | TRBV28 | few | TGTGCCAGCAGTTTGGAGACTTTGAACACCGGGGAGCTGTTTTTT | CASSLETLNTGELFF
TRBJ2-1 | . | TRBV7-9 | many | TGTGCCAGCAGCTCTCGTCGGGGGCAACGGGAGCCCTACAATGAGCAGTTCTTC | CASSSRRGQREPYNEQFF
TRBJ2-7 | . | TRBV28 | few | TGTGCCAGCAGTTTATGGCCCTACGAGCAGTACTTC | CASSLWPYEQYF
TRBJ2-7 | TRBD2 | TRBV4-1 | . | TGCGCCAGCAGCTCGACAGCGGGAGGGCTCGAGCAGTACTTC | CASSSTAGGLEQYF
TRBJ2-1 | . | TRBV20-1 | many | TGCAGTGCTAGAGTCCTCCAGGGGGGAGACTACAATGAGCAGTTCTTC | CSARVLQGGDYNEQFF
TRBJ2-1 | . | TRBV29-1 | many | TGCAGCGTTGTTATTCCCCCCCACCATGAGCAGTTCTTC | CSVVIPPHHEQFF
TRBJ1-3 | TRBD1 | TRBV29-1 | many | TGCAGCGTTGGGACAGGGGATAGTGGAAACACCATATATTTT | CSVGTGDSGNTIYF
TRBJ2-3 | TRBD2 | TRBV7-8 | many | TGTGCCAGCAGCTTATTCTCGACGGGAGGGCCAGATACGCAGTATTTT | CASSLFSTGGPDTQYF
TRBJ2-2 | TRBD1 | TRBV24-1 | many | TGTGCCACCAGGGGGACAGGATCGATCACCGGGGAGCTGTTTTTT | CATRGTGSITGELFF
TRBJ2-7 | TRBD1 | TRBV7-8 | many | TGTGCCAGCAGCTTCACATCCGGGACAGGGGCGGCGGACGAGCAGTACTTC | CASSFTSGTGAADEQYF
TRBJ2-1 | TRBD1 | TRBV14 | many | TGTGCCAGCAGCCAAGATTTTGGGGACAGGGGGAATGAGCAGTTCTTC | CASSQDFGDRGNEQFF
TRBJ2-7 | TRBD1 | TRBV10-3 | many | TGTGCCATCAGTTCTCCTTGGGACAGGGGATCCTACGAGCAGTACTTC | CAISSPWDRGSYEQYF
TRBJ2-1 | . | TRBV6-4 | . | TGTGCCAGCAGTGAGGACAGCTCCTACAATGAGCAGTTCTTC | CASSEDSSYNEQFF
TRBJ2-2 | . | TRBV27 | many | TGTGCCAGCAGTTCAGACCTCACCGGGGAGCTGTTTTTT | CASSSDLTGELFF
TRBJ2-3 | . | TRBV20-1 | once | TGCAGTGCTAGGGTCCTTAGCACAGATACGCAGTATTTT | CSARVLSTDTQYF
TRBJ2-7 | . | TRBV5-6 | many | TGTGCCAGCAGCTATGGAACGACCTCCTACGAGCAGTACTTC | CASSYGTTSYEQYF
TRBJ2-1 | TRBD2 | TRBV19 | many | TGTGCCAGTAGCCTGGGACTAGCGGGGTACAATGAGCAGTTCTTC | CASSLGLAGYNEQFF